This TCR beta chain was sequenced during a study of vaccination effects on CD4 cells after COVID-19. This clone was observed a few times. The antigen remains unidentified. Antigen-specific CD4+ T cell clonotypes were called by their expansion after viral peptide-pool culture in ViraFEST. After roughly 9 days in culture, the CD4+ T cells were isolated. Nucleocapsid antibodies stayed negative before and after vaccination, showing no earlier SARS-CoV-2 infection. Cultivation was performed at around 2 million PBMC per well with 8.5 to 10 IU/ml IL-2 and 10 ug/ml peptides added. CDR1 SGHRS and CDR2 YFSETQ come from the germline V gene. V was pared by 1 base and J by 4 bases, with 17 bases between. There are 16 residues in the CDR3. The method was immunoSEQ multiplex PCR; TCRdb's version includes in-frame clones alone and lacks a portion of them. The sample lists 50,000 to 60,000 clones, roughly 70% seen once, with approximately 20% in the top ten.

The origin of this receptor is a human donor who received a COVID-19 vaccine. Sequences were derived from CD4+ T cells from PBMCs cultured with SARS-CoV-2 spike peptides, sampled before COVID-19 vaccination. This rearrangement joins TRBV5-1 to TRBJ1-1; the D gene is possibly TRBD1 (5 bases). The CDR3: CASSLRGRAGTTEAFF. CDR3 DNA: TGCGCCAGCAGCTTGAGGGGTAGAGCAGGGACCACTGAAGCTTTCTTT.